This T cell receptor (beta chain) appears in the sequencing data of a study of blood T cell repertoires in COVID-19. This CDR3 has 16 amino acids. The junction had 9 bases not matched to a gene; V was cut back by 3 bases and J by 5 bases. Germline CDR1 SGDLS, CDR2 YYNGEE. Assay: immunoSEQ multiplex PCR; the TCRdb copy retains only in-frame clones and omits some. The profile shows roughly 200,000 clones, approximately 90% of them singletons. This chain connects TRBV9 to TRBJ2-2; TRBD2 matches 8 bases. Input material: peripheral blood. The receptor was isolated from a woman aged 25 to 39 with active or convalescent COVID-19. The CDR3 loop reads CASSATGGHGTGELFF. CDR3 nucleotides: TGTGCCAGCAGCGCTACGGGGGGGCACGGAACCGGGGAGCTGTTTTTT.